These 8 T cell receptor beta chains originate from one sample sequenced in a study of beta chain features in type 1 diabetes. The sequenced template was cDNA made from the entire isolated RNA. Clones were read by immunoSEQ multiplex PCR, and TCRdb kept only the in-frame ones, dropping some. The table has hundreds of thousands of clones, roughly 12% seen once. The sequenced material came from naive CD4+ T cells from blood. The source is a man aged 18 to 30 in good health.

This clone was recorded a few times. The chain employs TRBV4-1 and TRBJ2-7, with a tentative D call TRBD2 (6 bases). Trimming pared 4 bases from V and 6 bases from J, leaving 25 bases between. The germline V gene encodes CDR1 MGHRA and CDR2 YSYEKL. This CDR3 is built from 17 residues. The CDR3 loop is CASSPSGMRGGPVEQYF. In nucleotides, the CDR3 is TGCGCCAGCAGCCCCTCGGGTATGCGGGGAGGTCCCGTCGAGCAGTACTTC.

This rearrangement joins TRBV18 to TRBJ2-7, with 9 bases identical to TRBD1. This CDR3 spans 13 amino acids. Germline assignment: CDR1 KGHSH and CDR2 LQKENI. Trimming at V came to 6 bases and at J to 5 bases, leaving 5 bases not matched to a gene. CDR3 sequence reads: CASSGTGRDEQYF. In nucleotides, the CDR3 is TGTGCCAGCTCCGGGACAGGGAGGGACGAGCAGTACTTC.

The chain joins TRBV14 to TRBJ1-2, with TRBD1 as a possible D gene (5 bases). Germline CDR1 and CDR2: SGHDN and FVKESK. Trimming cost V 1 base and J 3 bases, with 12 bases left between them. This CDR3 is built from 15 residues. CDR3 sequence reads: CASSQVSGYDYGYTF. The CDR3 DNA sequence: TGTGCCAGCAGCCAAGTATCAGGGTACGACTATGGCTACACCTTC.

This clone has more than one count but fewer than ten. The rearrangement links TRBV30 to TRBJ1-2; possible D gene TRBD1, 5 bases. The V end lost 2 bases, the J end lost 8 bases, and 15 bases lay between the germline ends. The CDR3 contains 13 residues. Germline V gene data show CDR1 as GTSNPN and CDR2 as SVGIG (reference sequence). The CDR3 spells CAWSNGGSRGYTF. The CDR3 coding sequence is TGTGCCTGGAGTAACGGGGGATCGAGGGGCTACACCTTC.

J is TRBJ2-2 and V is TRBV5-1, with TRBD2 as a possible D gene (6 bases). The V gene lost 1 base and the J gene lost 2 bases, with 9 bases spanning the gap. The CDR3 spans 15 residues. Per the germline V gene, CDR1 is SGHRS and CDR2 is YFSETQ. This CDR3 is CASSLLEGNTGELFF. DNA for the CDR3: TGCGCCAGCAGCTTGTTGGAGGGAAACACCGGGGAGCTGTTTTTT.

This sequence joins TRBV27 and TRBJ1-2, with a tentative D call TRBD1 (6 bases). Germline CDR1 reads MNHEY; CDR2 reads SMNVEV (reference sequence). Trimming cost V 8 bases and J 5 bases, with 18 bases left between them. CDR3 length equals 14 residues. The CDR3, as DNA: TGTGCCAGCTCACTGGGCAGGGGCGCGTATGGCTACACCTTC. Protein product: CASSLGRGAYGYTF.

A few counts support this clone. The junction does not match germline at one end; this may be a read error. This chain links TRBV6-1 with TRBJ1-5, with D hard to call. This CDR3 contains 16 residues. CDR1 is MNHNS, CDR2 SASEGT, per germline. The CDR3 DNA is TGTGCCAGCGGTGAGCCTCTGGCTTATAGCAATCAGCCCCAGCATTTT. Translated: CASGEPLAYSNQPQHF.

This clone was seen a few times. The V call is TRBV30, the J call TRBJ2-7, with D possibly TRBD1 on 5 matching bases. The CDR3 runs 12 residues. Germline loops: CDR1 GTSNPN, CDR2 SVGIG (reference sequence). Trimming stripped 8 bases from V and 5 bases from J, with 16 bases between. The CDR3 spells CARGPNHNEQYF. CDR3 coding DNA: TGTGCCAGGGGCCCGAACCACAACGAGCAGTACTTC.